This TCR beta chain was identified during a study of cytomegalovirus exposure and HLA in healthy donors. Study background: A subsequent analysis stated that the 120 validation repertoires were run on the same platform as the approximately 660 first-cohort repertoires. Study observations and caveats: The TCR clusters that emerged in the first cohort tended, a later analysis found, to co-occur in the approximately 110 validation repertoires.

Clones were sequenced by immunoSEQ multiplex PCR, and TCRdb holds only the in-frame ones, with some missing. There are fewer than 120,000 clones in the sample; roughly nine tenths occur only once, and 1.5% to 2% lies in the top ten. Concerning this clone: Its antigen remains unknown.

CDR1 and CDR2 from the germline V gene are MGHRA and YSYEKL. This CDR3 is 15 amino acids long. The J segment lost 7 bases and the V segment lost 3 bases, leaving 5 bases of the junction unmatched. The donors were in the approximately 120-subject validation cohort; that cohort was separate from the approximately 670-subject first cohort. This receptor was identified in a woman younger than 35 in good health and CMV-seronegative. The rearrangement uses TRBV4-1 and TRBJ1-5; 11 bases line up with TRBD1. The sample taken for sequencing was PBMCs. The DNA of the CDR3 is TGCGCCAGCAGCCAGGCCGGGACAGGGGGACAGCCCCAGCATTTT. Translated: CASSQAGTGGQPQHF.